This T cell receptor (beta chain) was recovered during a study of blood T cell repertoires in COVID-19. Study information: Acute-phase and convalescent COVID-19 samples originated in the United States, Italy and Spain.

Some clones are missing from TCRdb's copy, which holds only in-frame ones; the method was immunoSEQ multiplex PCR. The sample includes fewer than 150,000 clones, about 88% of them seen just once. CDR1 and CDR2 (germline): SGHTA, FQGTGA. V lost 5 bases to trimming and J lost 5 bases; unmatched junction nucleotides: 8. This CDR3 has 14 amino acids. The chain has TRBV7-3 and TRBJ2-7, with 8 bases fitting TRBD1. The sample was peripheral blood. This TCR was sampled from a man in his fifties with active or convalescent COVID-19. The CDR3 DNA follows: TGTGCCAGCAGCAACCCGGACAGGGACCACGAGCAGTACTTC. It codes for CASSNPDRDHEQYF.